Below are 20 T cell receptor beta chains sequenced from a single sample in a study of neurological immune-mediated disorders. TCRdb used MiXCR to reprocess the 5' RACE reads, holding one entry per CDR3 protein. The repertoire holds approximately 130,000 distinct CDR3 sequences, with more than 2.5% as singletons. The sample comprised PBMCs. The receptors derive from a woman in her 30s with multiple sclerosis.

This clonotype was found many times. This sequence joins TRBV20-1 and TRBJ2-4, with unresolved D. The V gene's germline CDR1 is DFQATT and CDR2 SNEGSKA (reference sequence). Trimming pared 3 bases from V and 0 bases from J, leaving 9 bases between. This CDR3 has 14 residues. For the CDR3, the DNA is TGCAGTGCTAGTTGGGGTCTAGCCAAAAACATTCAGTACTTC. It translates to CSASWGLAKNIQYF.

This clonotype was seen repeatedly, ten times or more. The chain is built from TRBV7-2 and TRBJ2-7, with D tentatively TRBD1 or TRBD2 (5 bases each). Germline V gene data show CDR1 as SGHTA and CDR2 as FQGNSA. V was trimmed by 6 bases and J by 2 bases, leaving 14 bases between them. This CDR3 is 14 amino acids long. CDR3 DNA sequence: TGTGCCAGCAGTTTGGGACGGAGAGCCTACGAGCAGTACTTC. Translation: CASSLGRRAYEQYF.

This clonotype occurred many times. The V and J genes are TRBV27 and TRBJ1-1; TRBD1 is a possible D gene (5 bases). V was clipped by 5 bases and J by 3 bases, with 13 bases between them. Germline lookup yields CDR1 MNHEY and CDR2 SMNVEV (reference sequence). CDR3 length: 14 residues. The CDR3 sequence: CASSRRGSDTEAFF. The CDR3 DNA reads TGTGCCAGCAGTAGACGGGGCTCCGACACTGAAGCTTTCTTT.

This clonotype was found many times. J is TRBJ1-1 and V is TRBV5-1, with D hard to call. The CDR3 loop spans 14 amino acids. V was clipped by 6 bases and J by 0 bases, with 12 bases between them. CDR1 SGHRS and CDR2 YFSETQ come from the germline V gene. This CDR3 is CASNGVGMNTEAFF. In DNA, the CDR3 is TGCGCCAGCAACGGCGTTGGCATGAACACTGAAGCTTTCTTT.

This clonotype came up many times. The gene calls are TRBV5-1 and TRBJ2-3; no reliable D call. V was clipped by 4 bases and J by 3 bases, with 6 bases between them. CDR3 length: 12 amino acids. CDR1 and CDR2 (germline): SGHRS, YFSETQ. CDR3 sequence (DNA): TGCGCCAGCAGCACACAAACAGATACGCAGTATTTT. It yields the protein CASSTQTDTQYF.

This clonotype was seen repeatedly, ten times or more. J is TRBJ2-2 and V is TRBV20-1; 7 nucleotides agree with TRBD1. The CDR3 length is 14 residues. CDR1 and CDR2 (germline): DFQATT, SNEGSKA (reference sequence). The V and J ends lost 1 base and 5 bases, in that order; junction bases with no gene match: 4. DNA for the CDR3: TGCAGTGCTAGAGTCGCACAGGGGACCGGGGAGCTGTTTTTT. Translation: CSARVAQGTGELFF.

There are many counts of this clonotype. The V gene is TRBV10-3, the J gene TRBJ2-5; 8 nucleotides match TRBD2. Looked up from germline, CDR1 is ENHRY and CDR2 is SYGVKD. J gave up 0 bases and V 6 bases, and 3 bases lay outside the gene matches. The CDR3 runs 14 residues. CDR3 residues: CAISKLADQETQYF. The CDR3 nucleotides read TGTGCCATCAGCAAACTAGCGGACCAAGAGACCCAGTACTTC.

Many counts were recorded for this clonotype. The rearrangement joins TRBV3-1 to TRBJ1-2, with a tentative D call TRBD1 (6 bases). V gave up 4 bases and J gave up 4 bases, with 13 bases separating them. Germline CDR1 is LGHDT and CDR2 is YNNKEL (reference sequence). The CDR3 consists of 14 residues. CDR3 coding DNA: TGTGCCAGCAGCCCTGGACAGAACTCCTATGGCTACACCTTC. This codes for CASSPGQNSYGYTF.

The sample holds many counts of this clonotype. The CDR3 spells CASSQDLRQGGGYTF. The CDR3 coding sequence is TGTGCCAGCAGCCAAGACCTTAGGCAGGGGGGCGGCTACACCTTC. The chain couples TRBV4-2 to TRBJ1-2, with TRBD1 matching over 7 bases. The CDR3 has 15 amino acids. Per germline, CDR1 LGHNA and CDR2 YNFKEQ. V dropped 0 bases and J dropped 8; count of bases not matched to a gene: 9.

As for this clonotype: A much larger clone lies one base from this, so it may be a read error. The chain carries TRBV7-2 and TRBJ2-7; D gene unclear. Germline V gene sequence: CDR1 SGHTA, CDR2 FQGNSA. The CDR3 sequence is 13 residues long. The V end was cut by 5 bases, the J end by 7 bases, with 15 bases between. CDR3 nucleotide sequence: TGTGCCAGCAGCACCAGGACCGAAAAAGAGCAGTACTTC. This translates into CASSTRTEKEQYF.

This clonotype was found many times. V is TRBV12-3 or TRBV12-4 and J is TRBJ2-7, with 12 nucleotides matching TRBD2. J was trimmed by 2 bases and V by 7 bases; bases with no gene match: 9. This CDR3 is 16 amino acids long. The CDR3 DNA reads TGTGCCAGCACCCTGGGGCCTAGCGGGGGGGCCTACGAGCAGTACTTC. Translation gives CASTLGPSGGAYEQYF.

This clonotype was counted ten times or more. The chain recombines TRBV7-2 with TRBJ2-7; 9 nucleotides line up with TRBD1. The CDR3 runs 16 residues. Germline V gene data show CDR1 as SGHTA and CDR2 as FQGNSA. V lost 5 bases and J lost 1; bases outside the gene matches: 9. The CDR3 nucleotides read TGTGCCAGCAGCCAAACCGGGACAGGGTTTTCCTACGAGCAGTACTTC. Its protein is CASSQTGTGFSYEQYF.

This clonotype showed up many times. This sequence joins TRBV7-9 and TRBJ2-1; D is possibly TRBD2 (5 bases). V was trimmed by 6 bases and J by 8 bases, leaving 14 bases between them. The CDR3 spans 13 residues. Germline V CDR1 and CDR2: SEHNR, FQNEAQ (reference sequence). CDR3 region: CASSPDSRDEQFF. CDR3 nucleotide sequence: TGTGCCAGCAGTCCGGACTCGAGGGATGAGCAGTTCTTC. Drawing the rest from reference TRBV7-9 and TRBJ2-1, the complete variable domain is DTGVSQNPRHKITKRGQNVTFRCDPISEHNRLYWYRQTLGQGPEFLTYFQNEAQLEKSRLLSDRFSAERPKGSFSTLEIQRTEQGDSAMYLCASSPDSRDEQFFGPGTRLTVL.

The table lists this clonotype with many counts. The chain carries TRBV5-5 and TRBJ2-4; 9 bases fit TRBD1. The length of the CDR3 is 15 residues. Trimming at V came to 4 bases and at J to 13 bases, leaving 15 bases not matched to a gene. The V gene's germline CDR1 is SGHKS and CDR2 YYEKEE (reference sequence). The CDR3 region is CASSTLTGTGPKQYF. CDR3 bases: TGTGCCAGCAGCACATTGACCGGGACAGGGCCGAAGCAGTACTTC.

This clonotype was picked up many times. This rearrangement joins TRBV20-1 to TRBJ2-7; 7 bases align to TRBD2. This CDR3 is 15 amino acids long. Germline V CDR1 and CDR2: DFQATT, SNEGSKA (reference sequence). J lost 0 bases, V lost 5 bases, and 10 bases had no gene match. For the CDR3, the DNA is TGCAGTGCTGGGAGGGACTCCTCTCCCTCCTACGAGCAGTACTTC. This gives the protein CSAGRDSSPSYEQYF.

This clonotype was seen ten or more times. The chain recombines TRBV29-1 with TRBJ2-5; D not resolved. The CDR3 covers 12 residues. Germline loops: CDR1 SQVTM, CDR2 ANQGSEA. V gave up 0 bases and J gave up 2 bases, with 4 bases separating them. CDR3 sequence (DNA): TGCAGCGTTGAAGACGGGCAAGAGACCCAGTACTTC. This sequence encodes CSVEDGQETQYF.

The CDR3 DNA reads TGCGCCAGCAGCCTCAGGGGGCTCGAGCAGTACTTC. This encodes CASSLRGLEQYF. The rearrangement links TRBV5-1 to TRBJ2-7; 8 positions agree with TRBD1. Germline trimming cut 4 bases from V and 6 bases from J; bases unmatched to any gene: 3. Per germline, CDR1 SGHRS and CDR2 YFSETQ. The CDR3 has 12 residues.

At least ten counts were recorded for this clonotype. The chain has TRBV20-1 and TRBJ1-1; D possibly corresponds to TRBD1 (6 bases). This CDR3 contains 14 residues. From germline, CDR1 is DFQATT and CDR2 SNEGSKA (reference sequence). Trimming took off 3 bases at V and 7 bases at J, with 18 bases between the two ends. The CDR3 DNA sequence: TGCAGTGCTAGGCGGCCAAATGGACAGATTGAAGCTTTCTTT. As protein: CSARRPNGQIEAFF.

This clonotype came up many times. V usage is TRBV7-2 and J usage is TRBJ2-5; no clear D. The CDR3 sequence is 11 residues long. The germline V and J ends were trimmed by 3 bases and 5 bases, with 4 bases remaining between them. Germline V gene data show CDR1 as SGHTA and CDR2 as FQGNSA. The CDR3 here is CASSFIETQYF. Here the CDR3 DNA reads TGTGCCAGCAGCTTTATTGAGACCCAGTACTTC. Full variable domain (outside the CDR3, taken from reference TRBV7-2 and TRBJ2-5): GAGVSQSPSNKVTEKGKDVELRCDPISGHTALYWYRQSLGQGLEFLIYFQGNSAPDKSGLPSDRFSAERTGGSVSTLTIQRTQQEDSAVYLCASSFIETQYFGPGTRLLVL.

This clonotype came up many times. V is TRBV4-3 and J is TRBJ2-4; 7 bases fit TRBD2. The germline V gene encodes CDR1 LGHNA and CDR2 YSLEER. This CDR3 comprises 14 residues. J was trimmed by 7 bases and V by 0 bases; bases with no gene match: 3. In DNA form, the CDR3 reads TGCGCCAGCAGCCAAGAGGGACTATTTAACATTCAGTACTTC. Translated: CASSQEGLFNIQYF.